This passage covers 8 T cell receptor beta chains from one sample sequenced in a study of shared clonotypes between healthy human individuals (dated by TCRdb to the early 2020s). The library was produced with the immunoSEQ multiplex PCR assay. TCRdb re-hosts the immuneACCESS table, in-frame sequences only. Its copies lack some clones; in the studies checked, an unresolved V gene accounts for under half of them, and the cause for the rest is not known. This sample is represented by some 2.3 million clones; 90% to 95% of them were singletons. The top ten constitute about 0.41% of the sample. The sequenced sample was naive CD4+ T cells from PBMCs. Per the publication, the cell subset or site label means: CD45RA+ positively selected. All receptors come from a man aged 18 to 30 in good health. Some clones in this sample may be carry-over from other donors' samples.

V and J are TRBV5-8 and TRBJ1-1; 8 bases line up with TRBD1. CDR3 length equals 15 residues. Germline CDR1 reads SGHTS; CDR2 reads YDEGEE. The ends lost 2 bases at V and 3 bases at J; junction bases unmatched: 6. The CDR3 protein is CASSLGTGGDTEAFF. In DNA form, the CDR3 reads TGTGCCAGCAGCTTAGGAACAGGGGGAGACACTGAAGCTTTCTTT.

The chain couples TRBV5-1 to TRBJ1-2, with TRBD1 as a possible D gene (6 bases). The germline gives CDR1 SGHRS, CDR2 YFSETQ. V dropped 0 bases and J dropped 6 bases, with 12 bases sitting between them. This CDR3 contains 14 residues. CDR3 coding DNA: TGCGCCAGCAGCTTGGGACAGGCAGCTCATGGCTACACCTTC. It codes for CASSLGQAAHGYTF.

The rearrangement joins TRBV29-1 to TRBJ1-1; the D is unclear. The CDR3 covers 14 residues. Trimming pared 8 bases from V and 3 bases from J, leaving 19 bases between. Looked up from germline, CDR1 is SQVTM and CDR2 is ANQGSEA. This chain's CDR3 is CSSAWDNGDTEAFF. CDR3 in DNA: TGCAGCTCGGCGTGGGATAATGGGGACACTGAAGCTTTCTTT.

V is TRBV11-3 and J is TRBJ1-1; D is ambiguous. The germline V and J ends were trimmed by 5 bases and 3 bases, with 10 bases remaining between them. This CDR3 contains 13 residues. Germline CDR1 is SGHNT and CDR2 is YENEEA. The CDR3 DNA reads as TGTGCCAGCAGCGTAGGAGGGCACACTGAAGCTTTCTTT. It specifies CASSVGGHTEAFF.

The chain joins TRBV7-2 to TRBJ1-2; 7 bases match TRBD1. This CDR3 has 13 residues. In germline, CDR1 is SGHTA, CDR2 FQGNSA. The J segment lost 4 bases and the V segment lost 11 bases, leaving 10 bases of the junction unmatched. CDR3 amino acids: CAPSRGVAYGYTF. The CDR3 region has the DNA TGTGCCCCCAGCAGGGGGGTCGCCTATGGCTACACCTTC.

This chain connects TRBV7-8 to TRBJ2-7; no firm D call. The CDR3 is 15 residues long. Looked up from germline, CDR1 is SGHVS and CDR2 is FQNEAQ. The V end lost 2 bases, the J end lost 4 bases, and 15 bases lay between the germline ends. The CDR3 region has the DNA TGTGCCAGCAGCTTATTGTGGGTCCAGCCTTACGAGCAGTACTTC. This gives the protein CASSLLWVQPYEQYF. The whole variable domain, remainder taken from reference TRBV7-8 and TRBJ2-7, is GAGVSQSPRYKVAKRGQDVALRCDPISGHVSLFWYQQALGQGPEFLTYFQNEAQLDKSGLPSDRFFAERPEGSVSTLKIQRTQQEDSAVYLCASSLLWVQPYEQYFGPGTRLTVT.

J is TRBJ1-5 and V is TRBV28; D is unresolved. The CDR3 length is 14 residues. V gave up 7 bases and J gave up 2 bases, with 12 bases separating them. Germline CDR1 is MDHEN and CDR2 is SYDVKM. The DNA of the CDR3 is TGTGCCAGCACCCCCGGGAGCGGCAATCAGCCCCAGCATTTT. Residues: CASTPGSGNQPQHF.

The genes are TRBV11-2 and TRBJ2-5; 8 bases agree with TRBD2. This CDR3 has 14 amino acids. Germline-derived CDR1 and CDR2 are SGHAT and FQNNGV. The V and J ends lost 4 bases and 5 bases, in that order; junction bases with no gene match: 6. CDR3 nucleotides: TGTGCCAGCAGCTGGACGGGAGGGGGGGAGACCCAGTACTTC. Protein: CASSWTGGGETQYF.